Sequencing of this T cell receptor (beta chain) was carried out in a study of PD-L1 blockade in urothelial cancer. Overall study context: Dosed intravenously at 1,200 mg every 3 weeks, atezolizumab was initiated by patients at some point between 2012 and 2014. Each participant's history included 0 to 3 prior chemotherapy regimens. A median blood sample held approximately 150,000 T cells and around 80,000 unique TCRs. Once treatment had started, blood was analyzed at 3 weeks (second dose) and again at 6 weeks.

Assay: immunoSEQ multiplex PCR; the TCRdb copy retains only in-frame clones and omits some. In the table there are approximately 100,000 clones, about 85% of which are singletons. CDR1 and CDR2 from the germline V gene are MNHEY and SMNVEV (reference sequence). Trimming at V came to 8 bases and at J to 3 bases, leaving 7 bases not matched to a gene. The CDR3 is 13 residues long. The sequencing here drew on PBMCs, taken around atezolizumab (anti-PD-L1) treatment. The receptor's source is a man aged 50 to 59 with urothelial cancer. The chain has TRBV27 and TRBJ2-7; 7 bases are a match to TRBD1. CDR3 loop: CASSWDRGYEQYF. CDR3 nucleotide sequence: TGTGCCAGCTCGTGGGACAGAGGCTACGAGCAGTACTTC.